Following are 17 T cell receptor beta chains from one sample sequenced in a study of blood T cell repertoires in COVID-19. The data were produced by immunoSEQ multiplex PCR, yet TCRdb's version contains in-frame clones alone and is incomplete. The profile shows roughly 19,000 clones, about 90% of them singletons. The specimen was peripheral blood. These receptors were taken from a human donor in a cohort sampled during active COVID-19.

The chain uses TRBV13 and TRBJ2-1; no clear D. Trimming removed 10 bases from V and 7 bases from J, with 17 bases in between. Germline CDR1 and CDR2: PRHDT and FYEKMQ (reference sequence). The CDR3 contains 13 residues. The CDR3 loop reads CATSIGRRNEQFF. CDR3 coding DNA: TGTGCCACCTCCATCGGTCGCCGGAATGAGCAGTTCTTC.

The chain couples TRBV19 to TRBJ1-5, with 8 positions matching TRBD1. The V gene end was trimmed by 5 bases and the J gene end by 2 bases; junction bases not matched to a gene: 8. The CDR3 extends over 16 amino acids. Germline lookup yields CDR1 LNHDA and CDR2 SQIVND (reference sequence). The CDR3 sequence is CASSPGDRGGNQPQHF. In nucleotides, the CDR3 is TGTGCCAGTAGTCCCGGAGACAGGGGTGGCAATCAGCCCCAGCATTTT.

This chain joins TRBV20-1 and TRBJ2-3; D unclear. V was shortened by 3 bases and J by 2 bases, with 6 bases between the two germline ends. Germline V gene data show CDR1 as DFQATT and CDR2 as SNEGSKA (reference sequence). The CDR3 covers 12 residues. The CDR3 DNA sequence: TGCAGTGCTAGTGACCACACAGATACGCAGTATTTT. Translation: CSASDHTDTQYF.

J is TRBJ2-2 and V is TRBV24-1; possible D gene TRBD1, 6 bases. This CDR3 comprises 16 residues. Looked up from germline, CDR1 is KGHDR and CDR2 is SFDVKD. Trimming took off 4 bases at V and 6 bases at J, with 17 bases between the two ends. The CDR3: CATSERDTGGAGELFF. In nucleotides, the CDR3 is TGTGCCACCAGTGAAAGGGACACCGGCGGCGCCGGGGAGCTGTTTTTT.

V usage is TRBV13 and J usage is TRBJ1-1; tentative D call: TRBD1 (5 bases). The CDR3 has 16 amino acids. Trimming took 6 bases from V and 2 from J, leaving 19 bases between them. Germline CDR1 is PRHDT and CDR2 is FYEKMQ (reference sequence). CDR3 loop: CASSPRRQLVNTEAFF. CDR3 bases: TGTGCCAGCAGTCCTAGGCGACAGTTGGTAAACACTGAAGCTTTCTTT.

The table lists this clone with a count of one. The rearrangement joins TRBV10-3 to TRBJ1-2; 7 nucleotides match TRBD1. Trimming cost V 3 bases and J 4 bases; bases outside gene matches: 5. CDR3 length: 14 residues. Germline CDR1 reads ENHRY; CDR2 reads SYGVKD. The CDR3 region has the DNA TGTGCCATCAGTGACCGGGACAGTTTCTATGGCTACACCTTC. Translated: CAISDRDSFYGYTF.

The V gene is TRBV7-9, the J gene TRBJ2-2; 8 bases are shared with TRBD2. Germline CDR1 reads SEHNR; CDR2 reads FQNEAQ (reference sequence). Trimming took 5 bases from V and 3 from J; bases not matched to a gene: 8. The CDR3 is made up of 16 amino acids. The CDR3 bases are TGTGCCAGCAGCCCAATGGCGGGGGGTGACACCGGGGAGCTGTTTTTT. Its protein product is CASSPMAGGDTGELFF.

CDR3 sequence reads: CASSSIGTGGGTGELFF. The CDR3 DNA follows: TGTGCCAGCAGCTCAATCGGGACAGGGGGTGGCACCGGGGAGCTGTTTTTT. The genes are TRBV5-4 and TRBJ2-2; 11 bases fit TRBD1. This CDR3 region has 17 residues. Germline assignment: CDR1 SGHNT and CDR2 YYREEE (reference sequence). The V and J ends lost 3 bases and 4 bases, in that order; junction bases with no gene match: 8.

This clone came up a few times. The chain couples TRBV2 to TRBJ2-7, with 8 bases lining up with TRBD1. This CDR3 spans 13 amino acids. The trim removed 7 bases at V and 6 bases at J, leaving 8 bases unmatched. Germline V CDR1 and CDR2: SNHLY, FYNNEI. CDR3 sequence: CASKRQGTVEQYF. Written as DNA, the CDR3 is TGTGCCAGCAAAAGACAGGGGACTGTCGAGCAGTACTTC.

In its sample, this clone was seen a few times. The DNA of the CDR3 is TGTGCCAGCAGCCCAAGGGTAACAGGGAACTATGGCTACACCTTC. This translates into CASSPRVTGNYGYTF. The chain has TRBV11-2 and TRBJ1-2, with a weak D call TRBD1 (6 bases). CDR1 SGHAT and CDR2 FQNNGV come from the germline V gene. CDR3 length: 15 amino acids. V was clipped by 5 bases and J by 2 bases, with 15 bases between them.

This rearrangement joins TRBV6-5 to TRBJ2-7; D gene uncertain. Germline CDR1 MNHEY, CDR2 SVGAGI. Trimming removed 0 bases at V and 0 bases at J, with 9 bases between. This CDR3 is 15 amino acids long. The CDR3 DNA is TGTGCCAGCAGTTACTCGAACTCGAACTCCTACGAGCAGTACTTC. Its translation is CASSYSNSNSYEQYF.

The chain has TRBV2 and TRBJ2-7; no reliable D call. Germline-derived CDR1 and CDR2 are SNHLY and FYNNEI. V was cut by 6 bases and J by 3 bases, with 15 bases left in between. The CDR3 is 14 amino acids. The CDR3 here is CASRRNRFVYEQYF. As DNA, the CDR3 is TGTGCCAGCAGGCGAAACCGGTTTGTCTACGAGCAGTACTTC.

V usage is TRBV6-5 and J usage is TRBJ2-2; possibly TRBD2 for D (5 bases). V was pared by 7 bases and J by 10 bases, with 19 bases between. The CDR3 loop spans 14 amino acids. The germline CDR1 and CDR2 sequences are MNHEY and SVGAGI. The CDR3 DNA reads TGTGCCAGCACTACACTAGGACCGGCTCTGGAGCTGTTTTTT. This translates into CASTTLGPALELFF.

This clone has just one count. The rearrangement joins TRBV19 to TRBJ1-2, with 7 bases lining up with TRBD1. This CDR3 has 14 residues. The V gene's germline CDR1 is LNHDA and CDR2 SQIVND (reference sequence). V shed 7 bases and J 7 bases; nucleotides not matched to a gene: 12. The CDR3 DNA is TGTGCCAGTACCAAGGGACAGAAGGTCGGTGGCTACACCTTC. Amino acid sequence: CASTKGQKVGGYTF.

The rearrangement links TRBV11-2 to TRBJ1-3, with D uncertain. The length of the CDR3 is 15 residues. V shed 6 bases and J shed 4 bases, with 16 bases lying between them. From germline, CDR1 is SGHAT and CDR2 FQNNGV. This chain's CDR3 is CASRRLRTGGNTIYF. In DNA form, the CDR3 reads TGTGCCAGCAGGAGGTTGAGGACGGGAGGAAACACCATATATTTT.

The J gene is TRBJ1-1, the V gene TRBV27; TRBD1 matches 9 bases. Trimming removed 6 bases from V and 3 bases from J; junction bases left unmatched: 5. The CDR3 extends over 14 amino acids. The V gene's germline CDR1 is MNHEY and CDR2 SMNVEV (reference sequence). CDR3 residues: CASSPGQGYTEAFF. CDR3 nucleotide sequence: TGTGCCAGCAGCCCGGGACAGGGATACACTGAAGCTTTCTTT.

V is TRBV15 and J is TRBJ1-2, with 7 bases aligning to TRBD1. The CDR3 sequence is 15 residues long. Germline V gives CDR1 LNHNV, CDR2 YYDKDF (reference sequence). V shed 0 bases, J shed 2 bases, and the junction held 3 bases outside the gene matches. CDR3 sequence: CATSRDRGQNYGYTF. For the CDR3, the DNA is TGTGCCACCAGCAGAGATCGGGGACAGAACTATGGCTACACCTTC.